A single sample gave rise to the 8 T cell receptor beta chains below, sequenced in a study of OX40 agonist ivuxolimab in advanced cancers. Library method: the immunoSEQ multiplex PCR assay. Held by TCRdb, this immuneACCESS table contains in-frame sequences only and omits some clones. Under half of the omission traces to an unresolved V gene where checked; the cause of the rest is unknown. The sample records tens of thousands of clones, 82% of which are singletons. Approximately 1.8% of the sample is held by the ten biggest clonotypes. The sequences come from CD4+ or CD8+ T cells sorted from blood, collected in a trial of the OX40 agonist ivuxolimab. These receptors were taken from an adult with an advanced solid tumor such as melanoma, head and neck, liver or kidney cancer.

V and J are TRBV7-2 and TRBJ2-1; D gene unclear. This CDR3 has 15 residues. In germline, CDR1 is SGHTA, CDR2 FQGNSA. Trimming left V 0 bases short and J 3 bases short, with 9 bases between. CDR3 protein: CASSLAWTHYNEQFF. DNA for the CDR3: TGTGCCAGCAGCTTAGCCTGGACGCACTACAATGAGCAGTTCTTC. Using reference TRBV7-2 and TRBJ2-1 for the parts outside the CDR3, the full variable domain is GAGVSQSPSNKVTEKGKDVELRCDPISGHTALYWYRQSLGQGLEFLIYFQGNSAPDKSGLPSDRFSAERTGGSVSTLTIQRTQQEDSAVYLCASSLAWTHYNEQFFGPGTRLTVL.

This clone was found once. The rearrangement uses TRBV5-1 and TRBJ2-3; 7 nucleotides agree with TRBD1. The V gene's germline CDR1 is SGHRS and CDR2 YFSETQ. Germline trimming cut 6 bases from V and 11 bases from J; bases unmatched to any gene: 12. The CDR3 runs to 13 residues. CDR3 region: CASTSRTGTEQYF. CDR3 DNA: TGCGCCAGCACCTCTCGGACCGGGACAGAGCAGTATTTT.

J is TRBJ1-1 and V is TRBV19, with D unclear. V lost 4 bases and J 0 bases, leaving 12 bases between the germline ends. The CDR3 runs 15 residues. Germline-derived CDR1 and CDR2 are LNHDA and SQIVND (reference sequence). The CDR3 loop is CASSTLRRVNTEAFF. CDR3 in DNA: TGTGCCAGTAGTACCCTTAGGAGGGTGAACACTGAAGCTTTCTTT. Based on the CDR3 plus reference TRBV19 and TRBJ1-1, the full variable domain is DGGITQSPKYLFRKEGQNVTLSCEQNLNHDAMYWYRQDPGQGLRLIYYSQIVNDFQKGDIAEGYSVSREKKESFPLTVTSAQKNPTAFYLCASSTLRRVNTEAFFGQGTRLTVV.

The J gene is TRBJ2-7, the V gene TRBV6-5; D unresolved. The CDR3 covers 15 residues. Trimming cost V 0 bases and J 5 bases, with 14 bases left between them. Germline loops: CDR1 MNHEY, CDR2 SVGAGI. The CDR3, as DNA: TGTGCCAGCAGTTACTCGATATACCGCGATAACGAGCAGTACTTC. Translation gives CASSYSIYRDNEQYF.

The chain carries TRBV25-1 and TRBJ1-2, with a possible D match to TRBD1 (6 bases). V was cut by 2 bases and J by 5 bases, with 15 bases left in between. The length of the CDR3 is 15 residues. The germline gives CDR1 MGHDK, CDR2 SYGVNS. The CDR3 protein is CASSERSTGRYGYTF. For the CDR3, the DNA is TGTGCCAGCAGTGAAAGGTCGACAGGCCGTTATGGCTACACCTTC.

This rearrangement joins TRBV9 to TRBJ1-1; D call uncertain. Per the germline V gene, CDR1 is SGDLS and CDR2 is YYNGEE. The V end was cut by 3 bases, the J end by 0 bases, with 6 bases between. This CDR3 is built from 13 residues. CDR3 sequence reads: CASSAQMNTEAFF. CDR3 DNA: TGTGCCAGCAGCGCTCAAATGAACACTGAAGCTTTCTTT.

In DNA, the CDR3 is TGTGCCTGGATTGGGGGCTCTGCAACTAATGAAAAACTGTTTTTT. Amino acids: CAWIGGSATNEKLFF. The chain recombines TRBV30 with TRBJ1-4; D may be TRBD1 (6 bases). V was shortened by 4 bases and J by 0 bases, with 12 bases between the two germline ends. The CDR3 is 15 residues long. Germline CDR1 GTSNPN, CDR2 SVGIG (reference sequence).

A note on this clone: One junction end disagrees with the germline gene, perhaps due to a read error. V and J are TRBV7-7 and TRBJ2-1, with TRBD2 matching 11 bases. The germline V gene has CDR1 SSHAT and CDR2 FNYEAQ (reference sequence). There are 15 residues in the CDR3. As DNA, the CDR3 is TGTGCTAGCAGCGAGGGACTAGCGGAGACCAATGAGCAGTTCTTC. Translated: CASSEGLAETNEQFF.